This T cell receptor beta chain was captured by sequencing in a study of T cells after yellow fever vaccination. Points from the study as a whole: Most clones from primary vaccination resurfaced after the booster (roughly 96% CD4, 88% CD8).

Trimming pared 3 bases from V and 7 bases from J, leaving 10 bases between. This CDR3 region has 12 residues. Per germline, CDR1 DFQATT and CDR2 SNEGSKA (reference sequence). Comment on this clonotype: The antigen remains undetermined.

One entry per CDR3 protein results from TCRdb running MiXCR on the 5' RACE reads. The sample has around 350,000 distinct CDR3 sequences; 6.2% are singletons. This rearrangement joins TRBV20-1 to TRBJ1-5; D unclear. This clonotype was sampled from a man younger than 40 who received the YFV17D yellow fever vaccine. The source was PBMCs, collected 5 days after the yellow fever booster vaccination. CDR3 nucleotide sequence: TGCAGTGCTAGGCCCCCCGAGCAGCCCCAGCATTTT. It yields the protein CSARPPEQPQHF.